Below are 11 T cell receptor beta chains sequenced from a single sample in a study of blood T cell repertoires in COVID-19. Only in-frame clones appear in the TCRdb table, and some are missing; sequencing was by immunoSEQ multiplex PCR. The data show about 70,000 clones, with around 85% seen just once and roughly 4.6% held by the top ten. Sequenced: peripheral blood. The origin of the receptors is a man older than 75 with acute or convalescent COVID-19.

This chain uses TRBV7-2 with TRBJ2-3; D unclear. The CDR3 loop spans 15 amino acids. Germline V gene sequence: CDR1 SGHTA, CDR2 FQGNSA. V was trimmed by 2 bases and J by 0 bases, leaving 9 bases between them. This CDR3 reads CASSLSRLSTDTQYF. The DNA of the CDR3 is TGTGCCAGCAGCTTATCTCGACTCAGCACAGATACGCAGTATTTT. The full variable domain, its missing parts supplied by reference TRBV7-2 and TRBJ2-3, is GAGVSQSPSNKVTEKGKDVELRCDPISGHTALYWYRQSLGQGLEFLIYFQGNSAPDKSGLPSDRFSAERTGGSVSTLTIQRTQQEDSAVYLCASSLSRLSTDTQYFGPGTRLTVL.

The chain has TRBV14 and TRBJ2-7, with a weak D call TRBD1 (5 bases). Per germline, CDR1 SGHDN and CDR2 FVKESK. This CDR3 contains 16 residues. Between the trimmed V and J ends, which lost 0 bases and 2 bases, there was a span of 14 bases. The CDR3 region is CASSQDRGIGPYEQYF. For the CDR3, the DNA is TGTGCCAGCAGCCAAGATAGGGGAATTGGGCCCTACGAGCAGTACTTC.

J is TRBJ1-4 and V is TRBV28, with D possibly matching TRBD1 (5 bases). Trimming left V 6 bases short and J 8 bases short, with 19 bases between. CDR3 size: 15 residues. From germline, CDR1 is MDHEN and CDR2 SYDVKM. The CDR3 sequence: CASSPGGGRREKLFF. In nucleotides, the CDR3 is TGTGCCAGCAGCCCGGGGGGTGGGAGACGGGAAAAACTGTTTTTT.

V and J are TRBV6-5 and TRBJ1-3, with D tentatively TRBD1 (6 bases). This CDR3 is built from 15 residues. Trimming left V 6 bases short and J 0 bases short, with 12 bases between. Germline assignment: CDR1 MNHEY and CDR2 SVGAGI. The CDR3 reads CASRPGHFSGNTIYF. DNA for the CDR3: TGTGCCAGCAGACCGGGACACTTCTCTGGAAACACCATATATTTT.

The chain links TRBV6-1 to TRBJ1-4; D ambiguous. The CDR3 has 17 residues. V lost 2 bases and J lost 0, with 13 bases in between. Germline CDR1 MNHNS, CDR2 SASEGT. This CDR3 is CASSEPFWETTNEKLFF. The CDR3 region has the DNA TGTGCCAGCAGTGAACCCTTTTGGGAGACAACTAATGAAAAACTGTTTTTT.

CDR3 nucleotides: TGCGCCAGCAGCTTTGACACGAGCTCTGGAAACACCATATATTTT. It encodes CASSFDTSSGNTIYF. V is TRBV5-1 and J is TRBJ1-3; no reliable D call. The CDR3 length is 15 residues. Trimming shortened V by 2 bases and J by 0 bases, and 9 bases separated the two germline ends. Germline V gives CDR1 SGHRS, CDR2 YFSETQ.

J is TRBJ2-7 and V is TRBV6-2 or TRBV6-3; 9 positions match TRBD1. The length of the CDR3 is 14 residues. V lost 0 bases and J lost 4; bases outside the gene matches: 1. Germline lookup yields CDR1 MNHEY and CDR2 SVGEGT. The DNA for the CDR3 is TGTGCCAGCAGTTACTCCGGGACAGGGTACGAGCAGTACTTC. As protein: CASSYSGTGYEQYF.

The CDR3 sequence is CASSLAARREKLFF. In DNA, the CDR3 is TGCGCCAGCAGCTTGGCGGCTCGGCGGGAAAAACTGTTTTTT. This sequence joins TRBV5-1 and TRBJ1-4, with D unresolved. This CDR3 region has 14 residues. V was trimmed by 0 bases and J by 8 bases, leaving 11 bases between them. Germline assignment: CDR1 SGHRS and CDR2 YFSETQ.

The chain couples TRBV7-9 to TRBJ1-2, with TRBD1 matching 8 bases. The ends lost 5 bases at V and 5 bases at J; junction bases unmatched: 7. Germline CDR1 reads SEHNR; CDR2 reads FQNEAQ (reference sequence). This CDR3 spans 14 amino acids. CDR3 DNA sequence: TGTGCCAGCAGCCGCGGACAGGGTAGTTATGGCTACACCTTC. Translation: CASSRGQGSYGYTF. The full variable domain, completed using reference TRBV7-9 and TRBJ1-2, is DTGVSQNPRHKITKRGQNVTFRCDPISEHNRLYWYRQTLGQGPEFLTYFQNEAQLEKSRLLSDRFSAERPKGSFSTLEIQRTEQGDSAMYLCASSRGQGSYGYTFGSGTRLTVV.

The rearrangement uses TRBV24-1 and TRBJ2-7; the D gene is possibly TRBD1 (6 bases). This CDR3 spans 13 amino acids. Per germline, CDR1 KGHDR and CDR2 SFDVKD. Trimming cost V 5 bases and J 1 base, with 8 bases left between them. The DNA for the CDR3 is TGTGCCACCAGTGGTGACAGGTCCTACGAGCAGTACTTC. This gives the protein CATSGDRSYEQYF.

This sequence joins TRBV3-1 (or the pseudogene TRBV3-2) and TRBJ2-7; D is possibly TRBD1 (5 bases). The V end was cut by 3 bases, the J end by 5 bases, with 14 bases between. Per germline, CDR1 LGHDT and CDR2 YNNKEL (reference sequence). The CDR3 sequence is 14 residues long. The CDR3 DNA sequence: TGTGCCAGCAGCCACAGGGAAACTAACGACGAGCAGTACTTC. This sequence encodes CASSHRETNDEQYF.